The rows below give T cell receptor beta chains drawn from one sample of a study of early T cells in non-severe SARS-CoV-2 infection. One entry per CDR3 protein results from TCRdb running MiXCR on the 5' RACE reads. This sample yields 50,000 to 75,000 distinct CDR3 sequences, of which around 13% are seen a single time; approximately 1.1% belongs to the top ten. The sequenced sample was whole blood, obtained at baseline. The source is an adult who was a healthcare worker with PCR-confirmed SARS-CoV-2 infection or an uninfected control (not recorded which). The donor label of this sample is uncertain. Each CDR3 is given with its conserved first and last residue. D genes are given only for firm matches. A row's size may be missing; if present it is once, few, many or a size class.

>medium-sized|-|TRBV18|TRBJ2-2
CASSPDPNTGELFF
TGTGCCAGCTCACCAGACCCGAACACCGGGGAGCTGTTTTTT
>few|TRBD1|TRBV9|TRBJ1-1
CASSHGGGNEAFF
TGTGCCAGCAGCCATGGAGGGGGCAATGAAGCTTTCTTT
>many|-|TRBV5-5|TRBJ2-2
CASSLSWYTGELFF
TGTGCCAGCAGCTTGTCGTGGTACACCGGGGAGCTGTTTTTT
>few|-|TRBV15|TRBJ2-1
CATSRDRTGEQFF
TGTGCCACCAGCAGAGATCGGACTGGGGAGCAGTTCTTC
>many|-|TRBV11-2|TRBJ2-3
CASSPAWGATDTQYF
TGTGCCAGCAGCCCTGCTTGGGGGGCCACAGATACGCAGTATTTT
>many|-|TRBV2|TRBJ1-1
CASSERQMNTEAFF
TGTGCCAGCAGTGAACGGCAGATGAACACTGAAGCTTTCTTT
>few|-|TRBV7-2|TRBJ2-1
CASSFRDTLNAYNEQFF
TGTGCCAGCAGCTTCCGGGACACTCTAAACGCCTACAATGAGCAGTTCTTC
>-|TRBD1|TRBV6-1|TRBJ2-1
CASWDRGLNEQFF
TGTGCCAGCTGGGACAGGGGGCTTAATGAGCAGTTCTTC
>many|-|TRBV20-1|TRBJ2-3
CSARRLVQSTDTQYF
TGCAGTGCTCGCCGACTGGTCCAGAGCACAGATACGCAGTATTTT
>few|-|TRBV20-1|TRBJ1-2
CSARKRADYGYTF
TGCAGTGCTAGAAAGCGGGCGGACTATGGCTACACCTTC
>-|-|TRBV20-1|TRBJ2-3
CSAKVDSHSSTDTQYF
TGCAGTGCTAAGGTGGACAGCCATTCTAGCACAGATACGCAGTATTTT
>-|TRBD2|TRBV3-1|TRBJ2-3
CASSPPSGGAYTQYF
TGTGCCAGCAGCCCCCCAAGCGGGGGGGCGTATACGCAGTATTTT
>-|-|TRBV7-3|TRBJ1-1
CASSPGTLVEAFF
TGTGCCAGCAGCCCCGGGACCCTAGTTGAAGCTTTCTTT
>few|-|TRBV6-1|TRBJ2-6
CASSEWWQSSGANVLTF
TGTGCCAGCAGTGAATGGTGGCAAAGCTCTGGGGCCAACGTCCTGACTTTC
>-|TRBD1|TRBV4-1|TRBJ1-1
CASSQVQTGTGRDTEAFF
TGCGCCAGCAGCCAAGTCCAAACCGGGACAGGGAGGGACACTGAAGCTTTCTTT
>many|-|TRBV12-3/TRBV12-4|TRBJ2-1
CASSFSGSDPLAEQFF
TGTGCCAGCAGTTTTAGTGGTAGCGATCCTCTCGCTGAGCAGTTCTTC
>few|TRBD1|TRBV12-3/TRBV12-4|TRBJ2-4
CASKSTGGKNIQYF
TGTGCCAGCAAATCAACAGGGGGCAAGAACATTCAGTACTTC
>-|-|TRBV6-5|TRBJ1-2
CASRRITGNSNYGYTF
TGTGCCAGCAGACGAATAACAGGCAATTCTAACTATGGCTACACCTTC
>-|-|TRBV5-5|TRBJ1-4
CASSTRRFSNEKLFF
TGTGCCAGCAGCACCAGACGGTTTTCTAATGAAAAACTGTTTTTT
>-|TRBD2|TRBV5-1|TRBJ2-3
CAISLLAGATDTQYF
TGCGCCATCTCTCTACTAGCGGGGGCGACTGATACGCAGTATTTT
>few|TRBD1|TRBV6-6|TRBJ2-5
CASSSMRTGQETQYF
TGTGCCAGCAGTTCAATGAGGACAGGGCAAGAGACCCAGTACTTC
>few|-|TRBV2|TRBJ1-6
CASSEAPVGNNSPLHF
TGTGCCAGCAGTGAAGCGCCTGTGGGAAATAATTCACCCCTCCACTTT
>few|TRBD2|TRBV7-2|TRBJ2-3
CASSPQTSIPDTQYF
TGTGCCAGCAGCCCGCAGACTAGCATCCCAGATACGCAGTATTTT
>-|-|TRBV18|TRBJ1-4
CASSPGQGDEKLFF
TGTGCCAGCTCACCAGGGCAGGGCGACGAAAAACTGTTTTTT
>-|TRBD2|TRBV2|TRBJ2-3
CASMSGGAPDTQYF
TGTGCCAGCATGAGCGGGGGGGCCCCAGATACGCAGTATTTT
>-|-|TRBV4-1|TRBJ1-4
CASSLQGQGGYEKLFF
TGCGCCAGCAGCCTCCAAGGCCAAGGGGGATATGAAAAACTGTTTTTT
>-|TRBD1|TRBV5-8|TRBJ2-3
CASSLGTETSDTQYF
TGTGCCAGCAGCTTAGGGACAGAAACGTCGGATACGCAGTATTTT
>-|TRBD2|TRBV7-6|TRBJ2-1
CASSLGRLAPNNEQFF
TGTGCCAGCAGCTTGGGCAGACTAGCGCCAAACAATGAGCAGTTCTTC
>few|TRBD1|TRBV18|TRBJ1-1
CASSPETGRNTEAFF
TGTGCCAGCTCACCCGAGACAGGGAGGAACACTGAAGCTTTCTTT
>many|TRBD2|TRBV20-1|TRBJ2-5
CSARDLASGPQETQYF
TGCAGTGCTAGAGATTTGGCTAGCGGACCTCAAGAGACCCAGTACTTC
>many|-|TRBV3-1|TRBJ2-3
CASSQGGIDTQYF
TGTGCCAGCAGCCAAGGAGGGATAGATACGCAGTATTTT
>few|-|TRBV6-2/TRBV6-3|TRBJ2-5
CASRQNQETQYF
TGTGCCAGCCGACAAAATCAAGAGACCCAGTACTTC
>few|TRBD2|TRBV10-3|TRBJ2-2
CAITGTSGANTGELFF
TGTGCCATCACCGGGACGAGCGGGGCGAACACCGGGGAGCTGTTTTTT
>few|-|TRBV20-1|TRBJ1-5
CSARSTIGNQPQHF
TGCAGTGCTAGATCCACGATTGGCAATCAGCCCCAGCATTTT
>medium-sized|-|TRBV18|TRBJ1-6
CASSRSGERSPLHF
TGTGCCAGCTCAAGGTCCGGGGAACGATCACCCCTCCACTTT
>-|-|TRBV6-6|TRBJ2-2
CASSYSTGELFF
TGTGCCAGCAGTTACTCGACCGGGGAGCTGTTTTTT
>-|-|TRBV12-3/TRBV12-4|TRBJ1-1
CASSSPGRRGTEAFF
TGTGCCAGCAGTTCCCCGGGGCGGAGAGGCACTGAAGCTTTCTTT
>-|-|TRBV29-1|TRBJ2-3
CSVVFFTDTQYF
TGCAGCGTTGTATTTTTCACAGATACGCAGTATTTT
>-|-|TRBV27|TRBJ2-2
CASLGLGNTGELFF
TGTGCCAGCTTGGGGCTAGGCAACACCGGGGAGCTGTTTTTT
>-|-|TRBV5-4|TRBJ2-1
CASGPDVEQFF
TGTGCCAGCGGGCCGGACGTTGAGCAGTTCTTC
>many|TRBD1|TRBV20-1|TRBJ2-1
CSATPGQGVRQQFF
TGCAGTGCTACACCGGGACAGGGGGTGAGACAGCAGTTCTTC
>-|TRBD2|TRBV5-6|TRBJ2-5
CASSLAGGRSETQYF
TGTGCCAGCAGCCTAGCGGGGGGGCGTTCGGAGACCCAGTACTTC
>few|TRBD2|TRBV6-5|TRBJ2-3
CASSQARDYRTDTQYF
TGTGCCAGCAGTCAGGCCCGGGACTACCGCACAGATACGCAGTATTTT
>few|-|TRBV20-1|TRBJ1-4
CSARGGGTNEKLFF
TGCAGTGCTAGAGGTGGCGGAACTAATGAAAAACTGTTTTTT
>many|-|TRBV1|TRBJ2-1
CTSSQDKASGENNEQFF
TGCACCAGCAGCCAAGATAAGGCTAGCGGGGAAAACAATGAGCAGTTCTTC
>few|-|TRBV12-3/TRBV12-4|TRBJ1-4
CASSWRGRNEKLFF
TGTGCCAGCAGCTGGAGGGGCCGCAATGAAAAACTGTTTTTT
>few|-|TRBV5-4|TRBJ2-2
CASSSPNGAPTGELFF
TGTGCCAGCAGCTCGCCTAACGGGGCCCCCACCGGGGAGCTGTTTTTT
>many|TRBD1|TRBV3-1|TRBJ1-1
CASRHRGRTEAAFF
TGTGCCAGCAGACACAGGGGACGAACTGAAGCGGCTTTCTTT
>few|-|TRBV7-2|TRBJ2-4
CASSPGVWAKNIQYF
TGTGCCAGCAGCCCAGGGGTCTGGGCCAAAAACATTCAGTACTTC
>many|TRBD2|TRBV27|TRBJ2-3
CASSLAPPGGLKTTDTQYF
TGTGCCAGCAGTTTGGCGCCCCCGGGGGGTTTGAAGACCACAGATACGCAGTATTTT
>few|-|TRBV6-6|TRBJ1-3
CASFIWNTIYF
TGTGCCAGTTTTATCTGGAACACCATATATTTT